Listed here are 25 T cell receptor beta chains from one sample, sequenced in a study of cytomegalovirus exposure and HLA in healthy donors (dated by TCRdb to 2016 to 2017). The receptor library was made with the immunoSEQ multiplex PCR assay. For the multiplex PCR, a mixture combining 60 forward primers for TCR Vbeta segments and 13 reverse primers for TCR Jbeta segments was used. The immuneACCESS repertoire file appears here via TCRdb, limited to in-frame rearrangements. These files lack a portion of the clones; in checked studies, under half of the deficit traces to unresolved V genes, and the cause of the others is not known. This sample lists over 150,000 clones; 80% were detected once. Approximately 1.8% of the sample belongs to the ten largest clones. Sequencing was carried out using PBMCs. These receptors all stem from a human donor in good health.

The rearrangement uses TRBV10-3 and TRBJ2-1, with TRBD1 identical over 8 bases. The CDR3 extends over 12 amino acids. Per germline, CDR1 ENHRY and CDR2 SYGVKD. The trim removed 8 bases at V and 5 bases at J, leaving 2 bases unmatched. The DNA for the CDR3 is TGTGCCATCGGGACAGGTCACAATGAGCAGTTCTTC. This encodes CAIGTGHNEQFF.

This clone has just one count. This chain connects TRBV11-3 to TRBJ1-5, with 8 bases matching TRBD1. CDR1 and CDR2 (germline): SGHNT, YENEEA. The ends lost 2 bases at V and 6 bases at J; junction bases unmatched: 21. This CDR3 has 20 residues. CDR3 DNA sequence: TGTGCCAGCAGCTTATTCAACGCAGGGGGCGATCAGTACTCTCGTCAGCCCCAGCATTTT. This translates into CASSLFNAGGDQYSRQPQHF.

The chain has TRBV6-5 and TRBJ2-3; TRBD1 is a possible D gene (6 bases). CDR3 length: 14 amino acids. The V gene lost 6 bases and the J gene lost 7 bases, with 17 bases spanning the gap. Germline V gives CDR1 MNHEY, CDR2 SVGAGI. The CDR3: CASRPAIGQYTQYF. The DNA of the CDR3 is TGTGCCAGCAGACCTGCGATAGGACAGTATACGCAGTATTTT.

This clone occurred a few times. V is TRBV2 and J is TRBJ2-7; TRBD1 agrees at 9 bases. V was pared by 11 bases and J by 3 bases, with 11 bases of the junction left unmatched. Per the germline V gene, CDR1 is SNHLY and CDR2 is FYNNEI. The length of the CDR3 is 14 residues. The DNA of the CDR3 is TGTGCCTGTTCCGGGACAGGGTTATACTACGAGCAGTACTTC. Its protein product is CACSGTGLYYEQYF. The full variable domain, with the rest looked up from reference TRBV2 and TRBJ2-7, is EPEVTQTPSHQVTQMGQEVILRCVPISNHLYFYWYRQILGQKVEFLVSFYNNEISEKSEIFDDQFSVERPDGSNFTLKIRSTKLEDSAMYFCACSGTGLYYEQYFGPGTRLTVT.

V usage is TRBV2 and J usage is TRBJ2-3, with a weak D call TRBD1 (5 bases). This CDR3 is built from 18 residues. Trimming left V 1 base short and J 3 bases short, with 20 bases between. The V gene's germline CDR1 is SNHLY and CDR2 FYNNEI. In DNA, the CDR3 is TGTGCCAGCAGTGAAGACCCCCCGCAGGGATGGGCGACAGATACGCAGTATTTT. This gives the protein CASSEDPPQGWATDTQYF.

This chain joins TRBV7-2 and TRBJ2-7; 7 bases agree with TRBD1. V shed 1 base and J 5 bases; nucleotides not matched to a gene: 8. This CDR3 has 15 residues. CDR1 and CDR2 (germline): SGHTA, FQGNSA. The CDR3 DNA follows: TGTGCCAGCAGCTTAGTTAGGACAGGTCCCCACGAGCAGTACTTC. This encodes CASSLVRTGPHEQYF.

The chain combines TRBV21-1 with TRBJ2-6; the D call TRBD1 from the table was never checked on the DNA. TRBV21-1 has pseudogene status. CDR3 length: 19 amino acids. The CDR3 DNA is TGTGCCAGCAGCACCCAAAGGGGACAGGGACCCTCTGGGGCCAACGTCCTGACTTTC. This sequence encodes CASSTQRGQGPSGANVLTF.

This clone appeared once. The junction and the germline gene differ at one end; a read error may be behind it. The V call is TRBV7-9, the J call TRBJ1-2; D is ambiguous. The CDR3 is 14 amino acids. CDR1 and CDR2 (germline): SEHNR, FQNEAQ (reference sequence). CDR3 loop: CSSSLAGERYGYTF. The CDR3 DNA sequence: TGTTCCAGCAGCTTGGCCGGGGAGAGGTATGGCTACACCTTC.

This chain uses TRBV9 with TRBJ2-2; tentative D call: TRBD1 (5 bases). Germline loops: CDR1 SGDLS, CDR2 YYNGEE. CDR3 length equals 13 residues. V lost 4 bases to trimming and J lost 2 bases, with 6 bases between them. The CDR3 protein is CASSRGNTGELFF. DNA of the CDR3: TGTGCCAGCAGCAGGGGAAACACCGGGGAGCTGTTTTTT. Filled out from reference TRBV9 and TRBJ2-2, the complete variable domain reads DSGVTQTPKHLITATGQRVTLRCSPRSGDLSVYWYQQSLDQGLQFLIQYYNGEERAKGNILERFSAQQFPDLHSELNLSSLELGDSALYFCASSRGNTGELFFGEGSRLTVL.

The gene calls are TRBV2 and TRBJ1-6; 8 nucleotides match TRBD1. Germline assignment: CDR1 SNHLY and CDR2 FYNNEI. This CDR3 has 20 amino acids. After removal of 0 bases from V and 10 bases from J, the junction contained 20 bases not matched to a gene. Here the CDR3 DNA reads TGTGCCAGCAGTGAAGCTTGGGACAGGCCTTATGTCGGTGGTATGTCACCCCTCCACTTT. Residues: CASSEAWDRPYVGGMSPLHF. The variable domain in full, with the rest retrieved from reference TRBV2 and TRBJ1-6, is EPEVTQTPSHQVTQMGQEVILRCVPISNHLYFYWYRQILGQKVEFLVSFYNNEISEKSEIFDDQFSVERPDGSNFTLKIRSTKLEDSAMYFCASSEAWDRPYVGGMSPLHFGNGTRLTVT.

The chain links TRBV7-8 to TRBJ1-2, with a tentative D call TRBD1 (5 bases). The V gene lost 3 bases and the J gene lost 4 bases, with 9 bases spanning the gap. In germline, CDR1 is SGHVS, CDR2 FQNEAQ. The CDR3 extends over 13 amino acids. The CDR3 DNA is TGTGCCAGCAGCTTCACAGGTTCCTATGGCTACACCTTC. Protein: CASSFTGSYGYTF.

The J gene is TRBJ1-3, the V gene TRBV7-2, with TRBD1 as a possible D gene (5 bases). V gave up 5 bases and J gave up 3 bases, with 20 bases separating them. CDR3 size: 17 residues. Germline V lookup: CDR1 SGHTA, CDR2 FQGNSA. The CDR3 protein is CASSQGPARGFGNTIYF. The CDR3 DNA sequence: TGTGCCAGCAGCCAGGGCCCCGCGCGGGGGTTTGGAAACACCATATATTTT.

This clone appeared a few times. The chain carries TRBV11-2 and TRBJ2-7; D perhaps matches TRBD2 (6 bases). There are 15 residues in the CDR3. Per the germline V gene, CDR1 is SGHAT and CDR2 is FQNNGV. V was cut by 5 bases and J by 3 bases, with 17 bases left in between. The CDR3 DNA sequence: TGTGCCAGCAGCCGGGAGACGGGCAGAATCTACGAGCAGTACTTC. Translating it yields CASSRETGRIYEQYF.

The V and J genes are TRBV15 and TRBJ1-2; 7 bases line up with TRBD1. Germline trimming cut 1 base from V and 7 bases from J; bases unmatched to any gene: 3. Germline CDR1 LNHNV, CDR2 YYDKDF (reference sequence). The CDR3 sequence is 13 residues long. The CDR3 spells CATSRGPGGGYTF. CDR3 sequence (DNA): TGTGCCACCAGCAGAGGCCCAGGGGGTGGCTACACCTTC. Combining the CDR3 with reference TRBV15 and TRBJ1-2 gives the whole variable domain DAMVIQNPRYQVTQFGKPVTLSCSQTLNHNVMYWYQQKSSQAPKLLFHYYDKDFNNEADTPDNFQSRRPNTSFCFLDIRSPGLGDTAMYLCATSRGPGGGYTFGSGTRLTVV.

The rearrangement joins TRBV7-9 to TRBJ2-3; 8 nucleotides align to TRBD2. The J segment lost 0 bases and the V segment lost 6 bases, leaving 5 bases of the junction unmatched. This CDR3 comprises 15 residues. CDR1 and CDR2 from the germline V gene are SEHNR and FQNEAQ (reference sequence). CDR3: CASSRIAGSTDTQYF. For the CDR3, the DNA is TGTGCCAGCAGTCGAATAGCGGGGAGCACAGATACGCAGTATTTT. Supplemented by reference TRBV7-9 and TRBJ2-3, the full variable domain reads DTGVSQNPRHKITKRGQNVTFRCDPISEHNRLYWYRQTLGQGPEFLTYFQNEAQLEKSRLLSDRFSAERPKGSFSTLEIQRTEQGDSAMYLCASSRIAGSTDTQYFGPGTRLTVL.

The chain carries TRBV7-2 and TRBJ1-3, with D unresolved. Germline lookup yields CDR1 SGHTA and CDR2 FQGNSA. This CDR3 has 14 amino acids. Deletions cut 1 base from V and 0 bases from J, with 4 bases between. CDR3 amino acids: CASSLVSSGNTIYF. In DNA, the CDR3 is TGTGCCAGCAGCTTAGTTAGCTCTGGAAACACCATATATTTT.

The chain combines TRBV7-2 with TRBJ2-1; tentative D call: TRBD1 (5 bases). CDR3 size: 12 residues. V lost 3 bases to trimming and J lost 7 bases, with 7 bases between them. The germline gives CDR1 SGHTA, CDR2 FQGNSA. In nucleotides, the CDR3 is TGTGCCAGCAGCTTGACAGTGAATGAGCAGTTCTTC. Protein product: CASSLTVNEQFF.

This chain joins TRBV15 and TRBJ1-5, with D hard to call. Germline CDR1 is LNHNV and CDR2 is YYDKDF (reference sequence). The CDR3 totals 17 residues. Between the trimmed V and J ends, which lost 2 bases and 1 base, there was a span of 15 bases. CDR3 in amino acids: CATSRLRPGSSNQPQHF. CDR3 sequence (DNA): TGTGCCACCAGCAGACTCAGGCCGGGATCAAGCAATCAGCCCCAGCATTTT.

This chain connects TRBV21-1 to TRBJ2-2; TRBD2, the D gene given by the table, was not confirmed from the DNA. TRBV21-1 is designated a pseudogene. The CDR3 covers 16 residues. CDR3 DNA: TGTGCCAGCAGGGCGCGGGGGGGCCGTATAATCGGGGAGCTGTTTTTT. Its protein is CASRARGGRIIGELFF.

The chain has TRBV6-1 and TRBJ1-3; a weak D match, TRBD1 (5 bases). The CDR3 loop spans 14 amino acids. The V and J ends lost 2 bases and 1 base respectively, with 6 bases between them. Germline V CDR1 and CDR2: MNHNS, SASEGT. The CDR3 reads CASSESGSGNTIYF. CDR3 coding DNA: TGTGCCAGCAGTGAATCAGGGTCTGGAAACACCATATATTTT.

The CDR3, as DNA: TGTGCCAGCCGGGACAGGACTTATGGCTACACCTTC. Translated: CASRDRTYGYTF. The chain couples TRBV2 to TRBJ1-2; 8 bases map to TRBD1. V shed 8 bases, J shed 5 bases, and the junction held 4 bases outside the gene matches. This CDR3 is built from 12 residues. The germline CDR1 and CDR2 sequences are SNHLY and FYNNEI.

This clone occurred a few times. This rearrangement joins TRBV20-1 to TRBJ1-1; D unclear. V was pared by 6 bases and J by 11 bases, with 13 bases between. The CDR3 has 10 amino acids. Looked up from germline, CDR1 is DFQATT and CDR2 is SNEGSKA (reference sequence). The CDR3: CSAMRAEAFF. The CDR3 DNA follows: TGCAGTGCAATGAGGGCAGAGGCTTTCTTT.

Only a few counts were recorded for this clone. This chain joins TRBV2 and TRBJ2-7; 7 bases align to TRBD1. With V trimmed by 6 bases and J by 6 bases, 8 bases remained unmatched. This CDR3 comprises 13 residues. Germline lookup yields CDR1 SNHLY and CDR2 FYNNEI. The CDR3 sequence: CASSVDRDGEQYF. In nucleotides, the CDR3 is TGTGCCAGCAGCGTTGACAGGGATGGCGAGCAGTACTTC.

The table lists this clone with a few counts. The V gene is TRBV10-1, the J gene TRBJ1-6; D remains ambiguous. This CDR3 is 14 amino acids long. Germline lookup yields CDR1 WNHNN and CDR2 SYGVQD (reference sequence). V lost 8 bases and J lost 3, with 11 bases in between. CDR3 coding DNA: TGCGCCAGCTGCGGAGTCAACTATAATTCACCCCTCCACTTT. Amino acid sequence: CASCGVNYNSPLHF.

The chain is built from TRBV19 and TRBJ2-3, with 7 positions matching TRBD2. Trimming removed 5 bases from V and 2 bases from J; junction bases left unmatched: 7. The CDR3 is made up of 15 amino acids. Germline V gene lookup returns CDR1 LNHDA and CDR2 SQIVND (reference sequence). This chain's CDR3 is CASSPAGTVTDTQYF. CDR3 DNA: TGTGCCAGTAGTCCAGCGGGGACCGTCACAGATACGCAGTATTTT.